One T cell receptor (beta chain) is described in this entry. This entry belongs to a study of T-cell reconstitution after alpha-beta-depleted transplantation in children. This CDR3 contains 16 residues. The V gene's germline CDR1 is MNHEY and CDR2 SVGAGI. V was trimmed by 0 bases and J by 5 bases, leaving 17 bases between them. Unique molecular identifiers were incorporated into the prepared TCRbeta library. TCRdb re-analysed the PCR reads in MiXCR, keeping a single row per CDR3 protein. The profile shows about 370,000 distinct CDR3 sequences, roughly 20% of them singletons. The origin of this receptor is a human donor who donated a stem cell graft to a child with acute myeloid leukemia. The specimen was PBMCs from the stem cell graft donor, collected from the stem cell graft. V is TRBV6-5 and J is TRBJ2-7; a weak D match, TRBD1 (6 bases). The CDR3 loop is CASSYSGGRNYHEQYF. Written as DNA, the CDR3 is TGTGCCAGCAGTTACTCTGGGGGCCGCAACTACCACGAGCAGTACTTC.